This T cell receptor (beta chain) stems from a study of blood T cell repertoires in COVID-19. As for the study in general: Samples of COVID-19 (acute and convalescent) were obtained from the United States, Italy and Spain. T cells, B-cell-depleted T cells, or PBMCs supplied cDNA or gDNA.

In the source study's methods: Amplification of reference gene primers provided the estimated nucleated cell counts. TCRdb keeps only in-frame clones here, not all; method: immunoSEQ multiplex PCR. V, J and clone size reflect that table, while D and trimming were determined from the DNA. Among approximately 100,000 clones listed, around four fifths were seen once. CDR1 is MDHEN and CDR2 is SYDVKM in the germline V gene. The CDR3 length is 16 residues. V lost 5 bases to trimming and J lost 4 bases, with 19 bases between them. Sequenced material: peripheral blood. The origin of this receptor is a man between 60 and 75 years old with acute or convalescent COVID-19. The gene calls are TRBV28 and TRBJ2-3, with D perhaps matching TRBD1 (5 bases). The CDR3 loop is CASSKNAQGVADTQYF. In nucleotides, the CDR3 is TGTGCCAGCAGTAAGAACGCGCAGGGTGTTGCAGATACGCAGTATTTT.